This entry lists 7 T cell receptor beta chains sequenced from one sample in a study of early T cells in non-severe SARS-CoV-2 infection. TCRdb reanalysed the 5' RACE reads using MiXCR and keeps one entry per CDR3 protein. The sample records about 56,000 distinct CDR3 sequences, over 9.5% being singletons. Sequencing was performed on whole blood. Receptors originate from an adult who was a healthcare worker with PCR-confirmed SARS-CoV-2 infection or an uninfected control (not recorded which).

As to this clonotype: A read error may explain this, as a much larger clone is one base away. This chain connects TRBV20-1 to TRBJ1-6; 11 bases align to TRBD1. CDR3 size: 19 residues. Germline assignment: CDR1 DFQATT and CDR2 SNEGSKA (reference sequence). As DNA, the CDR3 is TGCGGTGCTAGAACGCGGACAGGGGGCGTAATGTCCTATAATTCACCCCTCCACTTT. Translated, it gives CGARTRTGGVMSYNSPLHF.

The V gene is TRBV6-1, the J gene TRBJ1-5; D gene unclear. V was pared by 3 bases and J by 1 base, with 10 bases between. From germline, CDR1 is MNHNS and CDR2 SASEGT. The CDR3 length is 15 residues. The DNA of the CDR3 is TGTGCCAGCAGTGAGGTCGGACGGAGCAATCAGCCCCAGCATTTT. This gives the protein CASSEVGRSNQPQHF.

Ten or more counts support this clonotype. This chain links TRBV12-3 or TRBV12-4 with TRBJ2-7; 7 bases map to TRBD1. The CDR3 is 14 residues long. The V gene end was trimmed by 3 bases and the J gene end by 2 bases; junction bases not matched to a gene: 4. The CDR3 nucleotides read TGTGCCAGCAGTTTTGACAGGGTCCCCTACGAGCAGTACTTC. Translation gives CASSFDRVPYEQYF.

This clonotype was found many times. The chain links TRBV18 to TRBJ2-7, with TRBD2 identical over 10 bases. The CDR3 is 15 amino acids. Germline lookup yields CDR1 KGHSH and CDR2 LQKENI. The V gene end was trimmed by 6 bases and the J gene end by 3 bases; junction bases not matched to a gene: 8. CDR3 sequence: CASSPTSGTVYEQYF. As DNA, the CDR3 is TGTGCCAGCTCCCCTACTAGCGGGACTGTCTACGAGCAGTACTTC.

CDR3 in amino acids: CASSVGPLGQEARLAKNIQYF. The DNA for the CDR3 is TGTGCCAGCAGCGTAGGTCCGCTGGGACAGGAGGCCCGACTAGCCAAAAACATTCAGTACTTC. This chain links TRBV11-2 with TRBJ2-4, with 8 bases lining up with TRBD1. Per the germline V gene, CDR1 is SGHAT and CDR2 is FQNNGV. With 5 bases clipped from V and 0 bases from J, the junction kept 21 bases outside the gene matches. The CDR3 is 21 amino acids.

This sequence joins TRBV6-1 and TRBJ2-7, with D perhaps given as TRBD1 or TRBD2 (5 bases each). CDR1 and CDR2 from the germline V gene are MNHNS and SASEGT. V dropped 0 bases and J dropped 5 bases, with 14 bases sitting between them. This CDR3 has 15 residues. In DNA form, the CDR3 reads TGTGCCAGCAGTGAAGCAGGGGCGGGCCGTGACGAGCAGTACTTC. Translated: CASSEAGAGRDEQYF.

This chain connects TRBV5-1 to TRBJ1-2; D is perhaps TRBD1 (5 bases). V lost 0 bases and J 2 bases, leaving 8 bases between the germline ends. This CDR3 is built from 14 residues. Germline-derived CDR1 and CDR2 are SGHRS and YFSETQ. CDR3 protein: CASSLDRRNYGYTF. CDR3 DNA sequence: TGCGCCAGCAGCTTGGACAGGAGAAACTATGGCTACACCTTC.